The 13 T cell receptor beta chains presented below share a single source sample, sequenced in a study of beta chain features in type 1 diabetes (dated by TCRdb to 2016 to 2019). Receptor amplification or capture employed the immunoSEQ multiplex PCR assay. The High Capacity cDNA Reverse Transcription Kit was used to reverse transcribe all of the isolated RNA, meaning that expressed TCRB transcripts were what got sequenced. What TCRdb holds here is the immuneACCESS table cut down to in-frame rearrangements. Part of the clones is not present; checked against another copy, under half of the missing clones reflect an unresolved V gene, and the others are unexplained. Within this sample are 80,000 to 90,000 clones, with 30% to 40% of them counted one time only. The biggest ten clones account for 0.35% to 0.45% of the sample. The specimen sequenced was stem cell memory CD4+ T cells from blood. The cell subset or site tag for this specimen amounts to: stem cell-like memory CD4+ T cells. The origin of the receptors is a woman aged 18-30 years in good health.

The gene calls are TRBV28 and TRBJ2-7; D gene ambiguous. Germline V CDR1 and CDR2: MDHEN, SYDVKM. The CDR3 has 13 residues. Trimming took 2 bases from V and 0 from J, leaving 5 bases between them. In nucleotides, the CDR3 is TGTGCCAGCAGTTTAACTGACTCCTACGAGCAGTACTTC. Amino acid sequence: CASSLTDSYEQYF.

The chain uses TRBV19 and TRBJ1-2; D unclear. Germline loops: CDR1 LNHDA, CDR2 SQIVND (reference sequence). The CDR3 has 12 amino acids. Trimming took 5 bases from V and 4 from J, leaving 8 bases between them. CDR3 residues: CASSGEVYGYTF. DNA of the CDR3: TGTGCCAGTAGTGGGGAGGTCTATGGCTACACCTTC.

The V call is TRBV5-1, the J call TRBJ1-1, with D unresolved. Germline-derived CDR1 and CDR2 are SGHRS and YFSETQ. The CDR3 covers 13 residues. Deletions cut 4 bases from V and 1 base from J, with 8 bases between. CDR3 coding DNA: TGCGCCAGCAGCAGGAGAACGAACACTGAAGCTTTCTTT. It codes for CASSRRTNTEAFF.

This clone has more than one count but fewer than ten. The chain links TRBV5-1 to TRBJ1-5, with TRBD1 matching over 9 bases. Unmatched junction bases numbered 5, after V lost 0 bases and J lost 1 base. Germline loops: CDR1 SGHRS, CDR2 YFSETQ. CDR3 size: 17 residues. DNA of the CDR3: TGCGCCAGCAGCTTGGGAACAGGGGGCTTCAGCAATCAGCCCCAGCATTTT. It specifies CASSLGTGGFSNQPQHF.

This clone was counted a few times. J is TRBJ2-5 and V is TRBV11-2, with 7 bases matching TRBD2. The CDR3 contains 14 residues. With V trimmed by 10 bases and J by 3 bases, 11 bases remained unmatched. The germline V gene has CDR1 SGHAT and CDR2 FQNNGV. The CDR3 loop is CATQTSRNEETQYF. CDR3 DNA: TGTGCCACCCAGACTAGCAGAAATGAAGAGACCCAGTACTTC.

The sample holds a few counts of this clone. This same CDR3 is encoded by further DNA sequences in the sample. CDR3 residues: CASSRTSGGDTQYF. CDR3 bases: TGTGCCAGCAGCCGAACGAGCGGGGGGGATACGCAGTATTTT. The chain links TRBV7-2 to TRBJ2-3, with 9 bases aligning to TRBD2. The ends lost 5 bases at V and 6 bases at J; junction bases unmatched: 6. The CDR3 spans 14 residues. The germline CDR1 and CDR2 sequences are SGHTA and FQGNSA.

This clone was counted only a few times. This sequence joins TRBV29-1 and TRBJ2-5; 9 bases agree with TRBD1. The CDR3 loop spans 13 amino acids. Per germline, CDR1 SQVTM and CDR2 ANQGSEA. Losses at the gene ends were 5 bases for V and 5 bases for J; bases not matched to a gene: 6. Written as DNA, the CDR3 is TGCAGCGTTAGGACAGGGGACGGGGAGACCCAGTACTTC. It translates to CSVRTGDGETQYF.

This clone was observed a handful of times. The V call is TRBV6-5, the J call TRBJ1-1; no reliable D call. V dropped 8 bases and J dropped 4 bases, with 11 bases sitting between them. From germline, CDR1 is MNHEY and CDR2 SVGAGI. The CDR3 runs 12 residues. CDR3 in DNA: TGTGCCAGCCAAAAAGAGAGCACTGAAGCTTTCTTT. Amino acids: CASQKESTEAFF.

The chain links TRBV7-9 to TRBJ2-5, with TRBD2 matching 8 bases. Germline values: CDR1 SEHNR, CDR2 FQNEAQ (reference sequence). V lost 5 bases, J lost 5 bases, and 7 bases stayed unmatched. The CDR3 is made up of 14 amino acids. CDR3 in DNA: TGTGCCAGCAGCCTCCTAGCGGGTTGGGAGACCCAGTACTTC. Translating gives CASSLLAGWETQYF.

V is TRBV11-2 and J is TRBJ2-2; 13 bases fit TRBD2. Germline V gene lookup returns CDR1 SGHAT and CDR2 FQNNGV. This CDR3 is 16 amino acids long. The V and J ends lost 5 bases and 2 bases, in that order; junction bases with no gene match: 2. CDR3 DNA: TGTGCCAGCAGCCGGACTAGCGGGAGCAACACCGGGGAGCTGTTTTTT. Its protein is CASSRTSGSNTGELFF.

In its sample, this clone was seen once. The chain combines TRBV6-1 with TRBJ2-7; 7 nucleotides align to TRBD1. V was pared by 4 bases and J by 3 bases, with 6 bases of the junction left unmatched. This CDR3 contains 14 residues. The V gene's germline CDR1 is MNHNS and CDR2 SASEGT. The CDR3 sequence is CASSARQGVYEQYF. The CDR3 DNA reads as TGTGCCAGCAGTGCCAGACAGGGAGTCTACGAGCAGTACTTC.

The V call is TRBV30, the J call TRBJ1-3, with D possibly TRBD1 on 6 matching bases. The CDR3 extends over 13 amino acids. From germline, CDR1 is GTSNPN and CDR2 SVGIG (reference sequence). Trimming took 1 base from V and 4 from J, leaving 8 bases between them. This chain's CDR3 is CAWSGTEGNTIYF. CDR3 bases: TGTGCCTGGAGTGGGACAGAAGGAAACACCATATATTTT. Combining the CDR3 with reference TRBV30 and TRBJ1-3 gives the whole variable domain SQTIHQWPATLVQPVGSPLSLECTVEGTSNPNLYWYRQAAGRGLQLLFYSVGIGQISSEVPQNLSASRPQDRQFILSSKKLLLSDSGFYLCAWSGTEGNTIYFGEGSWLTVV.

This clone occurred a few times. The chain carries TRBV7-9 and TRBJ2-2; D gene unclear. V shed 5 bases and J shed 2 bases, with 3 bases lying between them. CDR1 is SEHNR and CDR2 is FQNEAQ in the germline V gene (reference sequence). The CDR3 length is 12 residues. The CDR3 bases are TGTGCCAGCAGCCTAAACACCGGGGAGCTGTTTTTT. This sequence encodes CASSLNTGELFF. The full variable domain, completed using reference TRBV7-9 and TRBJ2-2, is DTGVSQNPRHKITKRGQNVTFRCDPISEHNRLYWYRQTLGQGPEFLTYFQNEAQLEKSRLLSDRFSAERPKGSFSTLEIQRTEQGDSAMYLCASSLNTGELFFGEGSRLTVL.